This T cell receptor (beta chain) came from a study of early T cells in non-severe SARS-CoV-2 infection. V gave up 1 base and J gave up 3 bases, with 7 bases separating them. This CDR3 region has 13 residues. This clonotype was detected ten times or more. Individual cDNA molecules were tagged with unique molecular identifiers, the study reported. TCRdb processed the 5' RACE reads anew with MiXCR; each CDR3 protein has one entry. Altogether tens of thousands of distinct CDR3 sequences are present, 11% being singletons, with the ten largest covering about 2.7%. This clonotype was sampled from an adult who was a healthcare worker with PCR-confirmed SARS-CoV-2 infection or an uninfected control (not recorded which). The V and J genes are TRBV12-3 or TRBV12-4 and TRBJ2-7; D is undetermined. Source: whole blood, taken at baseline. CDR3 region: CASSLGQNYEQYF. CDR3 DNA sequence: TGTGCCAGCAGTTTAGGCCAGAACTACGAGCAGTACTTC.